This section outlines one TCR beta chain sequence together with its context. The antigen is not known. This sample stems from a study of response to subunit inactivated influenza vaccine. Study outcomes and limitations: The study's authors posited that every seasonal influenza vaccination enlists few new T cells.

This CDR3 contains 16 residues. The germline gives CDR1 SQVTM, CDR2 ANQGSEA. V was trimmed by 0 bases and J by 0 bases, leaving 12 bases between them. TCRdb recomputed calls from the RT-PCR reads with MiXCR, one row per CDR3 protein. The table includes approximately 500,000 distinct CDR3 sequences, 10% to 15% detected once. The specimen comprised PBMCs from blood, sampled roughly 6 weeks after vaccination. The rearrangement links TRBV29-1 to TRBJ2-1; possibly TRBD1 for D (5 bases). The receptor's source is a man aged 50-59 years who received an inactivated influenza vaccine. The CDR3, as DNA: TGCAGCGTTGAAGATCGGACAACCAGCTCCTACAATGAGCAGTTCTTC. Its protein product is CSVEDRTTSSYNEQFF.